These 27 T cell receptor beta chains came from one sample sequenced in a study of shared clonotypes between healthy human individuals. Produced via immunoSEQ multiplex PCR; TCRdb's table is partial and in-frame only. The repertoire consists of about 2.4 million clones, with just over 90% occurring once and the leading ten covering 0.11% to 0.15%. The sequenced sample consisted of naive CD4+ T cells sorted from blood. Described subset: CD45RA+ positively selected. These receptors were taken from a young man in good health.

The V gene is TRBV10-3, the J gene TRBJ1-1; D is possibly TRBD1 (5 bases). Trimming stripped 10 bases from V and 4 bases from J, with 22 bases between. The CDR3 has 15 residues. The germline CDR1 and CDR2 sequences are ENHRY and SYGVKD. CDR3: CASGTGRFLGTEAFF. The CDR3 nucleotides read TGTGCCAGCGGGACCGGCAGGTTTCTGGGCACTGAAGCTTTCTTT.

The chain is built from TRBV19 and TRBJ1-6; D perhaps matches TRBD1 (5 bases). This CDR3 contains 15 residues. V lost 1 base to trimming and J lost 7 bases, with 11 bases between them. Germline CDR1 reads LNHDA; CDR2 reads SQIVND (reference sequence). CDR3 residues: CASSIGKDINSPLHF. CDR3 bases: TGTGCCAGTAGTATAGGGAAGGACATAAATTCACCCCTCCACTTT.

The chain recombines TRBV19 with TRBJ1-2, with 7 nucleotides matching TRBD1. The germline gives CDR1 LNHDA, CDR2 SQIVND (reference sequence). This CDR3 is 15 amino acids long. V was pared by 2 bases and J by 4 bases, with 7 bases of the junction left unmatched. The CDR3 here is CASSIFPGGSYGYTF. For the CDR3, the DNA is TGTGCCAGTAGTATATTCCCAGGGGGAAGCTATGGCTACACCTTC.

The chain recombines TRBV2 with TRBJ2-2; D call uncertain. The V and J ends lost 3 bases and 1 base respectively, with 9 bases between them. This CDR3 spans 15 amino acids. Germline assignment: CDR1 SNHLY and CDR2 FYNNEI. Written as DNA, the CDR3 is TGTGCCAGCAGTGAGTCCGACTTGAACACCGGGGAGCTGTTTTTT. Its translation: CASSESDLNTGELFF.

The chain carries TRBV6-6 and TRBJ2-7, with 8 bases fitting TRBD1. This CDR3 is 14 amino acids long. Germline loops: CDR1 MNHNY, CDR2 SVGAGI (reference sequence). Trimming took 5 bases from V and 7 from J; bases not matched to a gene: 10. The CDR3 loop is CASSPGGAGREQYF. CDR3 DNA: TGTGCCAGCAGTCCAGGGGGCGCGGGTAGGGAGCAGTACTTC.

The chain joins TRBV4-1 to TRBJ1-5; possibly TRBD1 for D (6 bases). Germline CDR1 is MGHRA and CDR2 is YSYEKL. The CDR3 runs to 15 residues. Trimming removed 4 bases from V and 2 bases from J, with 12 bases in between. CDR3 coding DNA: TGCGCCAGCAGCCCGGGGGGGGGCGGCAATCAGCCCCAGCATTTT. Protein sequence: CASSPGGGGNQPQHF.

This sequence joins TRBV7-9 and TRBJ2-1, with D hard to call. The CDR3 contains 9 residues. The germline V and J ends were trimmed by 1 base and 11 bases, with 0 bases remaining between them. Germline loops: CDR1 SEHNR, CDR2 FQNEAQ (reference sequence). This CDR3 reads CASSLEQFF. In DNA form, the CDR3 reads TGTGCCAGCAGCTTAGAGCAGTTCTTC.

The chain combines TRBV7-9 with TRBJ1-4, with D possibly being TRBD1 (5 bases). Trimming took 1 base from V and 7 from J, leaving 10 bases between them. The germline V gene encodes CDR1 SEHNR and CDR2 FQNEAQ (reference sequence). The CDR3 has 14 residues. CDR3 DNA sequence: TGTGCCAGCAGCTTAGGGCCTGGGGGTGAAAAACTGTTTTTT. This translates into CASSLGPGGEKLFF.

The gene calls are TRBV6-6 and TRBJ2-7, with 10 bases that match TRBD1. The V gene's germline CDR1 is MNHNY and CDR2 SVGAGI (reference sequence). V lost 6 bases, J lost 6 bases, and 11 bases stayed unmatched. CDR3 size: 15 residues. Here the CDR3 reads CASRAEGQGRSEQYF. The CDR3, as DNA: TGTGCCAGCAGGGCGGAGGGACAGGGGAGGAGCGAGCAGTACTTC.

The chain uses TRBV5-6 and TRBJ2-3; TRBD1 matches 10 bases. Per germline, CDR1 SGHDT and CDR2 YYEEEE. The CDR3 is 16 amino acids. Trimming removed 3 bases from V and 3 bases from J; junction bases left unmatched: 7. As DNA, the CDR3 is TGTGCCAGCAGCTGGAGGGGACAGGGGATGACAGATACGCAGTATTTT. Its translation: CASSWRGQGMTDTQYF.

CDR3 loop: CASSEEGAGGYEQYF. The CDR3 DNA reads as TGTGCCAGCAGTGAAGAAGGGGCTGGGGGTTACGAGCAGTACTTC. V gene TRBV2 combines with J gene TRBJ2-7; D may match TRBD1 or TRBD2 (5 bases each). The V gene's germline CDR1 is SNHLY and CDR2 FYNNEI. The CDR3 runs to 15 residues. The V gene lost 1 base and the J gene lost 4 bases, with 14 bases spanning the gap.

This clone was picked up one time. The chain uses TRBV19 and TRBJ2-7; 10 nucleotides match TRBD2. Germline-derived CDR1 and CDR2 are LNHDA and SQIVND (reference sequence). V shed 0 bases, J shed 2 bases, and the junction held 7 bases outside the gene matches. The CDR3 contains 17 residues. This CDR3 reads CASSIEKKLAGAYEQYF. In nucleotides, the CDR3 is TGTGCCAGTAGTATAGAAAAGAAGCTAGCGGGGGCCTACGAGCAGTACTTC.

Turning to this clone: At the DNA level, this CDR3 is encoded by other sequences in the same sample as well. The chain combines TRBV18 with TRBJ2-2, with a weak D call TRBD2 (5 bases). Trimming cost V 0 bases and J 5 bases, with 7 bases left between them. The CDR3 runs 14 residues. Germline V gene data show CDR1 as KGHSH and CDR2 as LQKENI. The CDR3 nucleotides read TGTGCCAGCTCACCACCGACGGGGACCGGGGAGCTGTTTTTT. It codes for CASSPPTGTGELFF.

This rearrangement joins TRBV5-4 to TRBJ1-2; 7 bases are shared with TRBD1. V was clipped by 2 bases and J by 5 bases; unmatched bases: 9. The CDR3 is 15 residues long. Germline V lookup: CDR1 SGHNT, CDR2 YYREEE (reference sequence). CDR3 in DNA: TGTGCCAGCAGCTTTAGGGACAGCCGAACTTATGGCTACACCTTC. It translates to CASSFRDSRTYGYTF.

The chain joins TRBV7-3 to TRBJ1-2, with TRBD1 matching over 8 bases. V shed 3 bases, J shed 7 bases, and the junction held 1 base outside the gene matches. CDR1 SGHTA and CDR2 FQGTGA come from the germline V gene. The CDR3 runs to 12 residues. The CDR3 DNA reads as TGTGCCAGCAGCTTCGGGACAGGTGGCTACACCTTC. It specifies CASSFGTGGYTF.

This rearrangement joins TRBV9 to TRBJ1-5; D is uncertain. The germline CDR1 and CDR2 sequences are SGDLS and YYNGEE. The CDR3 length is 15 residues. Trimming pared 4 bases from V and 5 bases from J, leaving 16 bases between. This CDR3 reads CASSLSREIHQPQHF. For the CDR3, the DNA is TGTGCCAGCAGCCTTTCGCGGGAAATCCATCAGCCCCAGCATTTT.

This clone occurred once. The genes are TRBV2 and TRBJ2-1; D is unresolved. Trimming pared 10 bases from V and 8 bases from J, leaving 12 bases between. Germline assignment: CDR1 SNHLY and CDR2 FYNNEI. The CDR3 loop spans 11 amino acids. The CDR3 protein is CATLWYDEQFF. Here the CDR3 DNA reads TGTGCCACATTGTGGTATGATGAGCAGTTCTTC.

The chain carries TRBV27 and TRBJ1-1; D is perhaps TRBD1 (5 bases). Trimming cost V 4 bases and J 1 base, with 16 bases left between them. CDR1 is MNHEY and CDR2 is SMNVEV in the germline V gene (reference sequence). The CDR3 totals 16 residues. The CDR3 region is CASSWDLPTRNTEAFF. DNA of the CDR3: TGTGCCAGCAGTTGGGACCTGCCGACGAGGAACACTGAAGCTTTCTTT.

The chain has TRBV7-8 and TRBJ2-5; a weak D match, TRBD1 (6 bases). The last part of the DNA fits TRBJ2-7 better; the J call may be wrong. This CDR3 has 14 amino acids. Germline loops: CDR1 SGHVS, CDR2 FQNEAQ. The CDR3 sequence is CASSWGRGDYEQYF. CDR3 in DNA: TGTGCCAGCAGCTGGGGCAGGGGAGACTACGAGCAGTACTTC.

Details on this clone: Additional DNA sequences in this sample encode the identical CDR3. The chain recombines TRBV28 with TRBJ1-5; 7 bases line up with TRBD1. CDR3 length: 14 residues. Germline-derived CDR1 and CDR2 are MDHEN and SYDVKM. The J segment lost 4 bases and the V segment lost 3 bases, leaving 3 bases of the junction unmatched. Here the CDR3 reads CASSLVQGNQPQHF. The CDR3, as DNA: TGTGCCAGCAGTTTGGTACAGGGGAATCAGCCCCAGCATTTT.

This chain uses TRBV2 with TRBJ2-7; 7 nucleotides agree with TRBD1. Trimming at V came to 7 bases and at J to 3 bases, leaving 6 bases not matched to a gene. The CDR3 has 13 amino acids. Germline CDR1 and CDR2: SNHLY and FYNNEI. The CDR3 DNA reads TGTGCCAGCACCGCCGGGACAGTCTACGAGCAGTACTTC. Translating it yields CASTAGTVYEQYF.

The V gene is TRBV30, the J gene TRBJ2-7, with D possibly being TRBD2 (6 bases). The V end was cut by 0 bases, the J end by 4 bases, with 16 bases between. Germline-derived CDR1 and CDR2 are GTSNPN and SVGIG (reference sequence). The length of the CDR3 is 15 residues. The CDR3 reads CAWSVGPRAGYEQYF. The CDR3 region has the DNA TGTGCCTGGAGTGTGGGGCCCCGAGCGGGTTACGAGCAGTACTTC.

The J gene is TRBJ1-4, the V gene TRBV19; D is unresolved. V shed 3 bases and J shed 14 bases, with 16 bases lying between them. The CDR3 runs to 13 residues. In germline, CDR1 is LNHDA, CDR2 SQIVND (reference sequence). The CDR3 region has the DNA TGTGCCAGTAGTATGCCGGGTCCGGCCTGGCTGTTTTTT. As protein: CASSMPGPAWLFF.

This sequence joins TRBV10-1 and TRBJ2-1; D is unresolved. Trimming took off 1 base at V and 9 bases at J, with 10 bases between the two ends. This CDR3 region has 13 residues. Germline assignment: CDR1 WNHNN and CDR2 SYGVQD (reference sequence). The CDR3 DNA sequence: TGCGCCAGCAGTGAGTTCCCTAGGGCTGAGCAGTTCTTC. Translated: CASSEFPRAEQFF.

The V call is TRBV18, the J call TRBJ2-1; 7 bases map to TRBD2. This CDR3 has 14 residues. Germline V CDR1 and CDR2: KGHSH, LQKENI. The trim removed 3 bases at V and 9 bases at J, leaving 8 bases unmatched. CDR3 nucleotide sequence: TGTGCCAGCTCACCGGTCCGGGGGGACGGTGAGCAGTTCTTC. Its protein product is CASSPVRGDGEQFF.

This chain joins TRBV9 and TRBJ2-4, with D possibly matching TRBD2 (6 bases). Trimming shortened V by 0 bases and J by 4 bases, and 11 bases separated the two germline ends. CDR3 length equals 15 residues. Germline CDR1 reads SGDLS; CDR2 reads YYNGEE. In nucleotides, the CDR3 is TGTGCCAGCAGCGTAGCCTCGGACTATAAAAACATTCAGTACTTC. It is translated as CASSVASDYKNIQYF.

The V call is TRBV15, the J call TRBJ2-3; 10 positions match TRBD2. The germline V gene encodes CDR1 LNHNV and CDR2 YYDKDF (reference sequence). This CDR3 is built from 14 residues. The J segment lost 5 bases and the V segment lost 1 base, leaving 0 bases of the junction unmatched. CDR3 nucleotides: TGTGCCACCAGCAGAGGGACTAGCGGAGATACGCAGTATTTT. Amino acids: CATSRGTSGDTQYF.